Below, one T cell receptor (beta chain) is given with its context. Its antigen is undetermined. The data are from a study of graft-versus-host responses after intestinal transplantation. Study information: All of the recipients had induction that used anti-thymocyte globulin, then tacrolimus and steroids for around 3 years. Points from the study as a whole: Clonal ratios of graft-versus-host to host-versus-graft in allografts were high for patients exhibiting graft-donor T cell macrochimerism. Ileal or blood samples showed some GvH clones first, and such clones were also found in recipient marrow.

V was pared by 1 base and J by 2 bases, with 9 bases between. CDR1 and CDR2 from the germline V gene are LGHNA and YSLEER. The CDR3 is 14 residues long. TCRdb's table, derived via immunoSEQ multiplex PCR, lists solely in-frame clones and lacks some. The sample contains around 110,000 clones, approximately 93% of which appear only once. This clonotype was obtained from a human donor who was the organ donor for an intestinal transplant. The chain links TRBV4-3 to TRBJ2-7; D gene unclear. The source was unstimulated CD8+ T cells sorted from spleen or lymph node cells, collected before transplant. DNA of the CDR3: TGCGCCAGCAGCCAAGTTGTGGGCCCCTACGAGCAGTACTTC. This encodes CASSQVVGPYEQYF.